This TCR beta chain came from a study of blood T cell repertoires in COVID-19. V lost 5 bases to trimming and J lost 5 bases, with 20 bases between them. The CDR3 totals 16 residues. Germline V lookup: CDR1 KGHDR, CDR2 SFDVKD. Method: immunoSEQ multiplex PCR; TCRdb's copy keeps in-frame clones and lacks some. The sample carries 140,000 to 150,000 clones, about four fifths recorded once. The sample consisted of peripheral blood. This chain uses TRBV24-1 with TRBJ1-2; a weak D match, TRBD1 (6 bases). The clonotype originates from a human donor with acute or convalescent COVID-19. The donor label of this sample is uncertain. CDR3 DNA sequence: TGTGCCACCAGTGCCCCGGGCCTTGGGGGACAATATGGCTACACCTTC. This codes for CATSAPGLGGQYGYTF.